The TCR beta chain described here comes from a study of post-analysis software for immune sequencing data. General study points: A handful of TRBV segments (TRBV5-6, TRBV5-1 and TRBV20-1 among them) occurred more frequently in patients than in controls. Significantly lower normalized Chao1 diversity was found in patients with multiple sclerosis relative to controls.

Germline CDR1 SGHRS, CDR2 YFSETQ. The length of the CDR3 is 15 residues. Trimming pared 6 bases from V and 3 bases from J, leaving 15 bases between. A remark on this clonotype: Its specificity is not known.

Unique molecular identifiers were built into the TCR beta cDNA libraries. T cells numbering about 0.95 to 10 million gave rise to some 500,000 cDNA molecules. TCRdb reprocessed the PCR reads via MiXCR and lists one record per CDR3 protein. The table includes 600,000 to 750,000 distinct CDR3 sequences, approximately 60% detected once. Input material: blood. The V and J genes are TRBV5-1 and TRBJ2-2, with D possibly being TRBD2 (6 bases). The receptor was derived from a girl aged 2 to 10 with multiple sclerosis. The CDR3 DNA follows: TGCGCCAGCACCATGGCGGGGCGACACACCGGGGAGCTGTTTTTT. It yields the protein CASTMAGRHTGELFF.